These 17 T cell receptor beta chains came from one sample sequenced in a study of T cell changes during pregnancy in multiple sclerosis (dated by TCRdb to between 2018 and 2021). The method behind the library was the immunoSEQ multiplex PCR assay. In TCRdb, the immuneACCESS table is reduced to in-frame sequences with V and J assigned. These tables do not hold every clone; where another copy was compared, an unresolved V gene accounts for under half, and the others remain unexplained. The sample yields 80,000 to 100,000 clones; 85% to 95% were counted once. The ten biggest clones cover over 2% of the sample. The sample here was peripheral blood, taken in the first trimester of pregnancy. The source is a female donor with multiple sclerosis, enrolled in a pregnancy study.

The genes are TRBV28 and TRBJ2-2, with no clear D. Germline CDR1 and CDR2: MDHEN and SYDVKM. The CDR3 runs 16 residues. V gave up 5 bases and J gave up 1 base, with 14 bases separating them. The CDR3 DNA reads TGTGCCAGCAGTCTATTACAGCCCAGGAACACCGGGGAGCTGTTTTTT. It codes for CASSLLQPRNTGELFF.

J is TRBJ1-2 and V is TRBV5-4; D is ambiguous. Trimming removed 10 bases from V and 7 bases from J, with 17 bases in between. The V gene's germline CDR1 is SGHNT and CDR2 YYREEE (reference sequence). CDR3 length: 12 residues. The CDR3 sequence is CADGGPGGGYTF. DNA for the CDR3: TGTGCCGATGGAGGGCCAGGTGGTGGCTACACCTTC.

This clone was observed a single time. The CDR3 sequence: CASSRSGGSYNEQFF. The DNA of the CDR3 is TGCGCCAGCAGCCGAAGCGGGGGCTCCTACAATGAGCAGTTCTTC. The chain has TRBV5-1 and TRBJ2-1; 8 bases match TRBD2. The CDR3 loop spans 15 amino acids. The V segment lost 4 bases and the J segment 0 bases; nucleotides outside the gene matches: 3. Germline loops: CDR1 SGHRS, CDR2 YFSETQ.

The gene calls are TRBV29-1 and TRBJ1-5, with 7 positions matching TRBD1. CDR3 length: 13 residues. Germline-derived CDR1 and CDR2 are SQVTM and ANQGSEA. J gave up 5 bases and V 5 bases, and 6 bases lay outside the gene matches. CDR3 sequence (DNA): TGCAGCGTTCAAGGGGGCAGAGATCAGCCCCAGCATTTT. Translated: CSVQGGRDQPQHF.

V is TRBV30 and J is TRBJ2-7, with 9 bases lining up with TRBD2. Germline lookup yields CDR1 GTSNPN and CDR2 SVGIG (reference sequence). V dropped 1 base and J dropped 2; count of bases not matched to a gene: 0. This CDR3 is built from 13 residues. CDR3 nucleotides: TGTGCCTGGAGTGCTAGCGGGACCTACGAGCAGTACTTC. Translated: CAWSASGTYEQYF.

The chain is built from TRBV27 and TRBJ2-1, with D tentatively TRBD1 (5 bases). This CDR3 spans 14 amino acids. Germline CDR1 and CDR2: MNHEY and SMNVEV (reference sequence). The V end lost 6 bases, the J end lost 4 bases, and 13 bases lay between the germline ends. The CDR3 coding sequence is TGTGCCAGCAGCGTGAGAAGGGGTTACAATGAGCAGTTCTTC. It yields the protein CASSVRRGYNEQFF.

The gene calls are TRBV5-1 and TRBJ1-1; D perhaps matches TRBD1 (5 bases). Germline V gene lookup returns CDR1 SGHRS and CDR2 YFSETQ. The CDR3 is 15 amino acids. V lost 0 bases to trimming and J lost 0 bases, with 9 bases between them. CDR3: CASSLGPQVNTEAFF. The CDR3 DNA reads TGCGCCAGCAGCTTGGGCCCACAGGTGAACACTGAAGCTTTCTTT.

The V call is TRBV27, the J call TRBJ2-7; TRBD1 aligns across 8 bases. Germline V gives CDR1 MNHEY, CDR2 SMNVEV (reference sequence). The junction had 12 bases not matched to a gene; V was cut back by 4 bases and J by 7 bases. CDR3 length equals 15 residues. The CDR3 loop is CASSSSDRDPLEQYF. The DNA for the CDR3 is TGTGCCAGCAGTTCCTCGGACAGGGACCCTCTTGAGCAGTACTTC.

This chain links TRBV4-1 with TRBJ1-4; TRBD1 agrees at 7 bases. J was trimmed by 10 bases and V by 1 base; bases with no gene match: 3. This CDR3 has 13 residues. CDR1 and CDR2 (germline): MGHRA, YSYEKL. The CDR3 loop is CASSQGQGGKLFF. CDR3 sequence (DNA): TGCGCCAGCAGCCAAGGGCAGGGGGGAAAACTGTTTTTT.

This CDR3 is CASSVRTGLSNQPQHF. The CDR3 region has the DNA TGTGCCAGCAGCGTAAGGACAGGGCTTAGCAATCAGCCCCAGCATTTT. This chain connects TRBV7-8 to TRBJ1-5, with 8 bases identical to TRBD1. Germline V gives CDR1 SGHVS, CDR2 FQNEAQ. V dropped 5 bases and J dropped 0; count of bases not matched to a gene: 6. CDR3 length equals 16 residues.

This chain links TRBV6-6 with TRBJ2-2, with TRBD1 as a possible D gene (5 bases). CDR3 length equals 16 residues. Trimming took off 4 bases at V and 4 bases at J, with 16 bases between the two ends. CDR1 is MNHNY, CDR2 SVGAGI, per germline (reference sequence). The CDR3 protein is CASSLGRVGSTGELFF. The CDR3 bases are TGTGCCAGCAGTTTGGGCAGGGTTGGCTCCACCGGGGAGCTGTTTTTT.

The chain links TRBV7-8 to TRBJ2-7, with 9 bases lining up with TRBD1. This CDR3 contains 15 residues. The V and J ends lost 1 base and 5 bases, in that order; junction bases with no gene match: 6. The germline CDR1 and CDR2 sequences are SGHVS and FQNEAQ. The CDR3 sequence: CASSLGGQGYHEQYF. The CDR3 region has the DNA TGTGCCAGCAGCTTAGGGGGACAGGGTTACCACGAGCAGTACTTC.

V usage is TRBV21-1 and J usage is TRBJ1-4. TRBV21-1 is assigned pseudogene status. There are 16 residues in the CDR3. The CDR3 here is CASSKARAGPNEKLFF. The CDR3 DNA is TGTGCCAGCAGCAAAGCGCGGGCGGGACCTAATGAAAAACTGTTTTTT.

The chain is built from TRBV5-1 and TRBJ2-7; 7 bases fit TRBD2. V shed 2 bases, J shed 3 bases, and the junction held 5 bases outside the gene matches. From germline, CDR1 is SGHRS and CDR2 YFSETQ. CDR3 size: 14 residues. CDR3 sequence reads: CASSFKGEGYEQYF. Here the CDR3 DNA reads TGCGCCAGCAGCTTTAAAGGGGAGGGCTACGAGCAGTACTTC.

The J gene is TRBJ2-7, the V gene TRBV4-2; 7 bases fit TRBD2. Germline V gene sequence: CDR1 LGHNA, CDR2 YNFKEQ. V trimming: 0 bases; J trimming: 6 bases; junction bases outside the gene matches: 8. The CDR3 spans 15 residues. The CDR3: CASSQEFGGSFEQYF. The DNA for the CDR3 is TGTGCCAGCAGCCAAGAGTTTGGCGGGAGCTTCGAGCAGTACTTC.

This clone was seen only once. The chain uses TRBV28 and TRBJ2-1; 9 nucleotides align to TRBD2. The CDR3 consists of 18 residues. V shed 4 bases and J 8 bases; nucleotides not matched to a gene: 18. Germline V gene lookup returns CDR1 MDHEN and CDR2 SYDVKM. CDR3 coding DNA: TGTGCCAGCAGTTCATTAGCGGGAGCAAGTGGAGAGAGCGATGAGCAGTTCTTC. Translated: CASSSLAGASGESDEQFF.

V usage is TRBV28 and J usage is TRBJ2-7; the D is unclear. The CDR3 spans 15 residues. Germline-derived CDR1 and CDR2 are MDHEN and SYDVKM. V dropped 6 bases and J dropped 0 bases, with 15 bases sitting between them. The CDR3 sequence is CASSSREWSSYEQYF. CDR3 coding DNA: TGTGCCAGCAGCTCGCGTGAGTGGAGCTCCTACGAGCAGTACTTC.